This T cell receptor (beta chain) was observed in a study of graft-versus-host responses after intestinal transplantation. For the study at large: Recipients uniformly received anti-thymocyte globulin induction, followed by tacrolimus and steroids for around 3 years.

The method was immunoSEQ multiplex PCR; TCRdb's version includes in-frame clones alone and lacks a portion of them. The top ten hold approximately 0.22% of the sample, which has some 110,000 clones, around nine tenths seen once. The CDR3 totals 13 residues. The germline V gene has CDR1 LNHDA and CDR2 SQIVND (reference sequence). V gave up 6 bases and J gave up 3 bases; unmatched junction bases: 0. To note about this clone: Antigen specificity is unknown.

Findings and limits, study-wide: GvH clones occurred in recipient marrow; some first appeared in ileum or blood. Circulating GvH clones peaking coincided with falling HvG clones soon after transplant.

The clonotype comes from a human donor who was the organ donor for an intestinal transplant. Source: unstimulated CD4+ T cells sorted from spleen or lymph node cells, taken before transplant. The V call is TRBV19, the J call TRBJ2-3, with 10 bases aligning to TRBD1. The CDR3 DNA reads as TGTGCCAGTAGGGGACAGGGGACAGATACGCAGTATTTT. Its translation: CASRGQGTDTQYF.